Listed below are T cell receptor beta chains from one sample, sequenced in a study of CD8+CD57+ T cells in acquired aplastic anemia. TCRdb passed the reads through MiXCR, listing each CDR3 protein once. The data hold roughly 280,000 distinct CDR3 sequences, with 50% to 65% observed a single time. Sample: sorted CD4+, CD8+, or CD8+CD57+ T cells (not recorded which) from PBMCs. The receptors were sampled from a human donor with aplastic anemia. Both conserved end residues are part of each CDR3. The order of the fields is V gene, clone size, J gene, D gene, CDR3 protein, CDR3 DNA. D genes are given only for firm matches. Size values are once, few and many counts, or a class for expanded clones, and some rows have none.

V: TRBV6-2/TRBV6-3; size: NA; J: TRBJ2-7; D: TRBD1; CDR3: CASSYPTGSSYEQYF; DNA: TGTGCCAGCAGTTACCCGACAGGGAGCTCCTACGAGCAGTACTTC
V: TRBV20-1; size: few; J: TRBJ2-7; D: TRBD1; CDR3: CSAETGTEPKGQYF; DNA: TGCAGTGCCGAAACCGGGACAGAGCCTAAGGGGCAGTACTTC
V: TRBV7-9; size: many; J: TRBJ1-5; D: TRBD1; CDR3: CASSPGDRGLNQPQHF; DNA: TGTGCCAGCAGCCCTGGAGACAGGGGACTTAATCAGCCCCAGCATTTT
V: TRBV10-1; size: NA; J: TRBJ1-4; D: NA; CDR3: CASSAHHEELFF; DNA: TGCGCCAGCAGCGCACATCATGAGGAACTGTTTTTT
V: TRBV5-5; size: NA; J: TRBJ1-1; D: NA; CDR3: CASSVRVQANTEAFF; DNA: TGTGCCAGCAGCGTCAGGGTACAGGCGAACACTGAAGCTTTCTTT
V: TRBV7-9; size: few; J: TRBJ2-1; D: NA; CDR3: CASSLMHRANEQFF; DNA: TGTGCTAGCAGCCTCATGCACAGGGCGAATGAGCAGTTCTTC
V: TRBV7-9; size: NA; J: TRBJ1-3; D: TRBD1; CDR3: CASREGQGAGNTIYF; DNA: TGTGCCAGCAGGGAGGGACAGGGGGCCGGAAACACCATATATTTT
V: TRBV7-2; size: NA; J: TRBJ2-5; D: NA; CDR3: CASSTRAPQETQYF; DNA: TGTGCCAGCTCCACTCGGGCACCTCAAGAGACCCAGTACTTC
V: TRBV7-8; size: NA; J: TRBJ2-7; D: TRBD2; CDR3: CASSRGLAGAYEQYF; DNA: TGTGCCAGCAGCAGGGGACTAGCGGGCGCCTACGAGCAGTACTTC
V: TRBV7-2; size: NA; J: TRBJ2-7; D: NA; CDR3: CASSRDYVQYF; DNA: TGTGCCAGCAGCCGCGACTACGTGCAGTACTTC
V: TRBV30; size: few; J: TRBJ2-3; D: NA; CDR3: CAWGSTDTQYF; DNA: TGTGCCTGGGGGAGCACAGATACGCAGTATTTT
V: TRBV25-1; size: NA; J: TRBJ1-4; D: NA; CDR3: CASRKQGGTNEKLFF; DNA: TGTGCCAGCCGCAAGCAGGGTGGCACTAATGAAAAACTGTTTTTT
V: TRBV20-1; size: NA; J: TRBJ2-1; D: TRBD2; CDR3: CSAREGLGYNEQFF; DNA: TGCAGTGCTAGAGAGGGACTAGGGTACAATGAGCAGTTCTTC
V: TRBV10-3; size: NA; J: TRBJ1-1; D: TRBD1; CDR3: CAISESTRDRATEAFF; DNA: TGTGCCATCAGTGAGTCGACCCGGGACAGGGCCACTGAAGCTTTCTTT
V: TRBV10-3; size: once; J: TRBJ2-1; D: NA; CDR3: CATHDGPSSYNEQFF; DNA: TGTGCCACCCACGACGGACCCAGCTCCTACAATGAGCAGTTCTTC
V: TRBV11-2; size: NA; J: TRBJ2-3; D: TRBD2; CDR3: CASGPGTSGRGADTQYF; DNA: TGTGCCAGCGGCCCTGGGACTAGCGGGAGGGGGGCAGATACGCAGTATTTT
V: TRBV19; size: NA; J: TRBJ2-1; D: TRBD2; CDR3: CASIRTSGANEQFF; DNA: TGTGCCAGTATCCGGACTAGCGGTGCCAATGAGCAGTTCTTC
V: TRBV15; size: NA; J: TRBJ2-2; D: NA; CDR3: CATSRASSLRPRLTNTGELFF; DNA: TGTGCCACCAGCAGAGCCAGCAGCTTAAGGCCCCGACTGACGAACACCGGGGAGCTGTTTTTT
V: TRBV20-1; size: few; J: TRBJ2-7; D: TRBD2; CDR3: CSARLAGAKIAYEQYF; DNA: TGCAGTGCAAGACTAGCGGGAGCGAAGATTGCCTACGAGCAGTACTTC
V: TRBV19; size: many; J: TRBJ1-2; D: TRBD1; CDR3: CASSSTGQGYDGYTF; DNA: TGTGCCAGTAGTTCTACGGGACAGGGTTACGATGGCTACACCTTC
V: TRBV7-2; size: NA; J: TRBJ2-7; D: NA; CDR3: CASSYGTRGEQYF; DNA: TGTGCCAGCAGTTACGGGACGAGGGGCGAGCAGTACTTC
V: TRBV6-1; size: many; J: TRBJ2-3; D: TRBD2; CDR3: CASSEREGTDTQYF; DNA: TGTGCCAGCAGTGAGCGGGAGGGCACAGATACGCAGTATTTT
V: TRBV2; size: NA; J: TRBJ2-7; D: TRBD1; CDR3: CASRQGGEQYF; DNA: TGTGCCAGTAGACAGGGTGGAGAGCAGTACTTC
V: TRBV6-1; size: many; J: TRBJ2-7; D: TRBD1; CDR3: CATLTGGLSYEQYF; DNA: TGTGCCACCTTGACAGGGGGCCTCTCCTACGAGCAGTACTTC
V: TRBV5-1; size: NA; J: TRBJ1-1; D: NA; CDR3: CASSLQGWSTEAFF; DNA: TGCGCCAGCAGCTTACAGGGCTGGAGCACTGAAGCTTTCTTT
V: TRBV6-1; size: many; J: TRBJ1-2; D: TRBD1; CDR3: CASSTTGVYGYTF; DNA: TGTGCCAGCAGCACGACAGGGGTCTATGGCTACACCTTC
V: TRBV19; size: NA; J: TRBJ1-5; D: NA; CDR3: CASTRQATYTGGGQPQHF; DNA: TGTGCCAGTACTCGCCAAGCCACCTACACCGGGGGCGGTCAGCCCCAGCATTTT
V: TRBV5-6; size: NA; J: TRBJ2-7; D: TRBD1; CDR3: CASSSDRGWEQYF; DNA: TGTGCCAGCAGCTCGGACAGGGGTTGGGAGCAGTACTTC
V: TRBV9; size: NA; J: TRBJ2-2; D: NA; CDR3: CASSVEGGTGELFF; DNA: TGTGCCAGCAGCGTAGAGGGAGGCACCGGGGAGCTGTTTTTT
V: TRBV14; size: NA; J: TRBJ2-5; D: NA; CDR3: CASSQASPETQYF; DNA: TGTGCCAGCAGCCAAGCATCCCCCGAGACCCAGTACTTC
V: TRBV10-3; size: many; J: TRBJ2-1; D: TRBD2; CDR3: CAISPGLAHYNEQFF; DNA: TGTGCCATCAGCCCGGGACTAGCCCATTACAATGAGCAGTTCTTC
V: TRBV10-3; size: once; J: TRBJ2-1; D: TRBD2; CDR3: CAIRAPSGLAGNEQFF; DNA: TGTGCCATAAGGGCTCCCTCCGGACTAGCGGGAAATGAGCAGTTCTTC
V: TRBV19; size: once; J: TRBJ1-1; D: NA; CDR3: CASSTSRTEAFF; DNA: TGTGCCAGTAGTACTTCTCGGACCGAAGCTTTCTTT
V: TRBV2; size: NA; J: TRBJ1-2; D: NA; CDR3: CASVRYGYTF; DNA: TGTGCCAGCGTCCGCTATGGCTACACCTTC
V: TRBV9; size: once; J: TRBJ1-1; D: NA; CDR3: CAISDPTEPNTEAFF; DNA: TGTGCCATCAGTGACCCGACAGAGCCGAACACTGAAGCTTTCTTT
V: TRBV20-1; size: once; J: TRBJ1-6; D: NA; CDR3: CSARDSDRNNSPLHF; DNA: TGCAGTGCTAGAGATTCGGACAGAAATAATTCACCCCTCCACTTT
V: TRBV20-1; size: NA; J: TRBJ1-6; D: NA; CDR3: CSARGDYNSPLHF; DNA: TGCAGTGCTAGGGGCGATTATAATTCACCCCTCCACTTT
V: TRBV6-5; size: once; J: TRBJ2-2; D: NA; CDR3: CASRIAVSTGELFF; DNA: TGTGCCAGCAGAATAGCAGTTAGCACCGGGGAGCTGTTTTTT
V: TRBV5-5; size: many; J: TRBJ1-5; D: NA; CDR3: CASSLEGSGGGQPQHF; DNA: TGTGCCAGCAGCTTGGAGGGGTCCGGGGGGGGTCAGCCCCAGCATTTT
V: TRBV29-1; size: NA; J: TRBJ2-7; D: TRBD2; CDR3: CSVGGTSGSYEQYF; DNA: TGCAGCGTTGGAGGGACTAGCGGGAGCTACGAGCAGTACTTC
V: TRBV10-2; size: many; J: TRBJ2-7; D: TRBD1; CDR3: CASTDRGGYEQYF; DNA: TGCGCCAGCACGGACAGGGGGGGGTACGAGCAGTACTTC
V: TRBV19; size: NA; J: TRBJ1-2; D: NA; CDR3: CASSPGSSANYGYTF; DNA: TGTGCCAGCAGCCCCGGGAGTTCAGCTAACTATGGCTACACCTTC
V: TRBV12-3/TRBV12-4; size: many; J: TRBJ1-5; D: NA; CDR3: CASSQATLNQPQHF; DNA: TGTGCCAGCAGCCAAGCGACGTTGAATCAGCCCCAGCATTTT
V: TRBV24-1; size: NA; J: TRBJ2-2; D: NA; CDR3: CATSGPETGELLF; DNA: TGCGCCACCAGTGGCCCGGAGACCGGGGAGCTGCTTTTT
V: TRBV10-1; size: once; J: TRBJ2-3; D: NA; CDR3: CASSRTWGVTDTQYF; DNA: TGTGCCAGCAGTCGCACATGGGGAGTCACAGATACGCAGTATTTT
V: TRBV25-1; size: few; J: TRBJ1-1; D: NA; CDR3: CASSEYSTGPEAFF; DNA: TGTGCCAGCAGTGAATATAGTACAGGGCCTGAAGCTTTCTTT